This T cell receptor beta chain was sequenced for a study of shared clonotypes between healthy human individuals. It was at deep level that the assay was run. Sequenced by immunoSEQ multiplex PCR; TCRdb stores in-frame clones only, minus some. In the table there are about 2.5 million clones, roughly 92% of which are singletons. The V gene lost 1 base and the J gene lost 7 bases, with 11 bases spanning the gap. The CDR3 contains 14 residues. The germline CDR1 and CDR2 sequences are MNHNS and SASEGT. This chain uses TRBV6-1 with TRBJ2-1, with D tentatively TRBD2 (6 bases). The clonotype originates from a man aged 18 to 30 in good health. Some clones in this sample may be carry-over from other donors' samples. The source material was naive CD4+ T cells from PBMCs. Subset indicated: CD45RA+ positively selected. The CDR3: CASSEEAGFNEQFF. Here the CDR3 DNA reads TGTGCCAGCAGTGAAGAGGCGGGATTTAATGAGCAGTTCTTC.